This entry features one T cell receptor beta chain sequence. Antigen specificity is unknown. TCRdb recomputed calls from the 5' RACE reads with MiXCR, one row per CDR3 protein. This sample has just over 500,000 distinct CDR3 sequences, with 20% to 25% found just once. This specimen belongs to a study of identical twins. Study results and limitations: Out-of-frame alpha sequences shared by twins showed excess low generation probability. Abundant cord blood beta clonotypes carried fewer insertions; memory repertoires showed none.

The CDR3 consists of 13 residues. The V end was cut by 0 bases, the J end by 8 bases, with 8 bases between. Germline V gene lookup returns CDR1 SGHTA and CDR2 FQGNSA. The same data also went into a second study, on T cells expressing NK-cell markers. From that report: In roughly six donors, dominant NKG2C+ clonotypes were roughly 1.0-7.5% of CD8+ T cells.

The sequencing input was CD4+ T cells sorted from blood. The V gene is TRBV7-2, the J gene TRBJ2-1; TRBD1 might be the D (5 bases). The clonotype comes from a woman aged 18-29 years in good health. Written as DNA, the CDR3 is TGTGCCAGCAGCTTAGCGGGGCGTGATGAGCAGTTCTTC. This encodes CASSLAGRDEQFF.